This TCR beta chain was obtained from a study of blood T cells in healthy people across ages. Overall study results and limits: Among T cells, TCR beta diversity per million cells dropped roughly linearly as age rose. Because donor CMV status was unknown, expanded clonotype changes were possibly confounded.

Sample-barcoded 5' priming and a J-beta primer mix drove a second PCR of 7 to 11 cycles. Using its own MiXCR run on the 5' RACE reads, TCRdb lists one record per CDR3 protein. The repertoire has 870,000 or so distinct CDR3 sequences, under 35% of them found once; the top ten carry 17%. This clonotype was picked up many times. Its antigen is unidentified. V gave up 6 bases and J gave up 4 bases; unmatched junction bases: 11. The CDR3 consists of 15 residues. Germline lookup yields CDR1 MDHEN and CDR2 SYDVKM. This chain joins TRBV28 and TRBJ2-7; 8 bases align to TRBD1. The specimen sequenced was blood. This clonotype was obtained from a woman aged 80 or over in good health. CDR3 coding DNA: TGTGCCAGCAGCTCCGCCGGGACAGGAACATACGAGCAGTACTTC. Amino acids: CASSSAGTGTYEQYF.